The clone carrying this T cell receptor beta chain was counted many times. The treatment is: randomized to nivolumab then ipilimumab (arm A) or the reverse (arm B). This entry belongs to a study of sequential checkpoint blockade in melanoma. As for the study in general: Both treatment sequences were followed by maintenance nivolumab. TCRβ was sequenced from DNA of some 97 pretreatment tumors.

The CDR3 spans 15 residues. V lost 3 bases, J lost 1 base, and 11 bases lay in between. The V gene's germline CDR1 is SGHNT and CDR2 YENEEA. Generated by immunoSEQ multiplex PCR, the TCRdb table keeps only in-frame clones and is missing some. The sample consists of tens of thousands of clones, roughly 32% of them appearing once. Material: tumor tissue (inferred from file names), obtained from a patient given nivolumab and ipilimumab in sequence. The sequence came from a human donor with melanoma. The chain carries TRBV11-3 and TRBJ2-3, with D unclear. The CDR3 sequence is CASSLTSSGTDTQYF. The CDR3 DNA reads as TGTGCCAGCAGCTTGACGAGTTCGGGCACAGATACGCAGTATTTT.